The T cell receptor (beta chain) described here comes from a study of monozygotic twins with inflammatory bowel disease. From the 5' RACE reads, TCRdb lists one entry per CDR3 protein and no DNA. The specimen's table records about 450,000 distinct CDR3 sequences. Notes on the study in general: Clonotypes shared with others were fewer in IBD patients than in healthy twins, especially with disease activity.

For this clonotype: Its matching antigen is unknown.

This CDR3 contains 16 residues. CDR1 and CDR2 (germline): SGHRS, YFSETQ. The chain is built from TRBV5-1 and TRBJ2-6. This receptor was obtained from a human donor with ulcerative colitis or Crohn's disease, or a healthy co-twin of an affected twin (not recorded which). Sequencing input: blood. The CDR3 sequence is CASRWDYVAGANVLTF.